The rows below give T cell receptor beta chains drawn from one sample of a study of blood T cell repertoires in COVID-19. Generated by immunoSEQ multiplex PCR, the TCRdb table keeps only in-frame clones and is missing some. Among a few hundred thousand clones, about 91% were seen once, and the ten largest hold over 6%. Sequenced input: peripheral blood. These receptors came from a woman aged 25 to 39 who had recovered from COVID-19. CDR3s include the opening cysteine and the closing phenylalanine or tryptophan. A D gene is named only where the DNA matches it firmly. Size is omitted from some rows. Given values are once, few, many or a class for expanded clones.

D gene: .
V gene: TRBV7-2
J gene: TRBJ1-4
clone size: .
CDR3 protein: CASSPGIRLFF
CDR3 DNA: TGTGCCAGCAGCCCAGGGATAAGGCTGTTTTTT

D gene: .
V gene: TRBV5-4
J gene: TRBJ2-3
clone size: once
CDR3 protein: CASSLREDNTDTQYF
CDR3 DNA: TGTGCCAGCAGCTTGAGGGAGGATAACACAGATACGCAGTATTTT

D gene: .
V gene: TRBV19
J gene: TRBJ2-5
clone size: .
CDR3 protein: CASSTGIQETQYF
CDR3 DNA: TGTGCCAGTAGTACCGGGATCCAAGAGACCCAGTACTTC

D gene: .
V gene: TRBV21-1
J gene: TRBJ1-1
clone size: once
CDR3 protein: CASIPANLYTEAFF
CDR3 DNA: TGTGCCAGCATCCCCGCGAACCTATACACTGAAGCTTTCTTT

D gene: TRBD1
V gene: TRBV19
J gene: TRBJ2-4
clone size: .
CDR3 protein: CASSIGDLGQVAKNIQYF
CDR3 DNA: TGTGCCAGTAGTATAGGTGACCTCGGACAGGTAGCCAAAAACATTCAGTACTTC

D gene: .
V gene: TRBV19
J gene: TRBJ2-1
clone size: .
CDR3 protein: CASSTPSGNEQFF
CDR3 DNA: TGTGCCAGTAGTACCCCCAGCGGCAATGAGCAGTTCTTC

D gene: TRBD1
V gene: TRBV2
J gene: TRBJ2-7
clone size: .
CDR3 protein: CASRAIPTGTDIYEQYF
CDR3 DNA: TGTGCCAGCAGGGCGATTCCAACCGGGACAGACATCTACGAGCAGTACTTC

D gene: TRBD1
V gene: TRBV18
J gene: TRBJ2-6
clone size: .
CDR3 protein: CASSLTGQVKASGANVLTF
CDR3 DNA: TGTGCCAGCTCACTAACCGGACAGGTTAAAGCCTCTGGGGCCAACGTCCTGACTTTC

D gene: .
V gene: TRBV9
J gene: TRBJ1-2
clone size: .
CDR3 protein: CASSVDPQEVGGYTF
CDR3 DNA: TGTGCCAGCAGCGTAGACCCCCAGGAGGTTGGTGGCTACACCTTC

D gene: .
V gene: TRBV5-8
J gene: TRBJ2-3
clone size: .
CDR3 protein: CATSGLFTDTQYF
CDR3 DNA: TGTGCCACCTCTGGACTGTTCACAGATACGCAGTATTTT

D gene: TRBD1
V gene: TRBV3-1/TRBV3-2
J gene: TRBJ1-1
clone size: .
CDR3 protein: CASSRGQGATGTEAFF
CDR3 DNA: TGTGCCAGCAGTCGGGGACAGGGGGCAACGGGCACTGAAGCTTTCTTT

D gene: .
V gene: TRBV20-1
J gene: TRBJ1-2
clone size: once
CDR3 protein: CSASGRVYGYTF
CDR3 DNA: TGCAGTGCTAGTGGGCGGGTTTATGGCTACACCTTC

D gene: TRBD2
V gene: TRBV7-2
J gene: TRBJ2-5
clone size: .
CDR3 protein: CACQLQPAGMYQETQYF
CDR3 DNA: TGTGCCTGCCAACTACAACCAGCGGGGATGTACCAAGAGACCCAGTACTTC

D gene: .
V gene: TRBV7-2
J gene: TRBJ1-1
clone size: .
CDR3 protein: CASSLGGWTPRKNTEAFF
CDR3 DNA: TGTGCCAGCAGCTTAGGGGGCTGGACCCCGCGTAAGAACACTGAAGCTTTCTTT

D gene: TRBD2
V gene: TRBV11-2
J gene: TRBJ2-5
clone size: .
CDR3 protein: CASSLGLADTQETQYF
CDR3 DNA: TGTGCCAGCAGCTTAGGACTAGCGGATACTCAAGAGACCCAGTACTTC

D gene: TRBD1
V gene: TRBV30
J gene: TRBJ2-2
clone size: .
CDR3 protein: CAWSPGTVNTGELFF
CDR3 DNA: TGTGCCTGGAGTCCCGGGACAGTGAACACCGGGGAGCTGTTTTTT

D gene: .
V gene: TRBV5-1
J gene: TRBJ1-1
clone size: .
CDR3 protein: CASSLESELTEAFF
CDR3 DNA: TGCGCCAGCAGCTTGGAGTCAGAACTAACCGAAGCTTTCTTT

D gene: .
V gene: TRBV30
J gene: TRBJ1-5
clone size: .
CDR3 protein: CAWAGDGNQPQHF
CDR3 DNA: TGTGCCTGGGCGGGGGATGGCAATCAGCCCCAGCATTTT

D gene: .
V gene: TRBV2
J gene: TRBJ2-7
clone size: .
CDR3 protein: CASTTQGPYEQYF
CDR3 DNA: TGTGCCAGCACCACACAGGGCCCCTACGAGCAGTACTTC

D gene: TRBD2
V gene: TRBV20-1
J gene: TRBJ2-3
clone size: .
CDR3 protein: CSASPPSGGAGDTQYF
CDR3 DNA: TGCAGTGCTAGTCCACCAAGCGGGGGGGCAGGAGATACGCAGTATTTT

D gene: .
V gene: TRBV4-2
J gene: TRBJ1-3
clone size: .
CDR3 protein: CASSQDRRWGGGNTIYF
CDR3 DNA: TGTGCCAGCAGCCAAGATAGGCGTTGGGGCGGTGGAAACACCATATATTTT

D gene: .
V gene: TRBV19
J gene: TRBJ1-6
clone size: .
CDR3 protein: CASSVSTGQGSPLHF
CDR3 DNA: TGTGCCAGTAGTGTCTCGACTGGTCAGGGTTCACCCCTCCACTTT

D gene: .
V gene: TRBV6-5
J gene: TRBJ1-4
clone size: .
CDR3 protein: CASRPGVNEKLFF
CDR3 DNA: TGTGCCAGCAGGCCAGGGGTTAATGAAAAACTGTTTTTT

D gene: TRBD1
V gene: TRBV11-2
J gene: TRBJ1-3
clone size: .
CDR3 protein: CASSSQGTRGNTIYF
CDR3 DNA: TGTGCCAGCAGCTCACAGGGGACCCGGGGAAACACCATATATTTT

D gene: .
V gene: TRBV11-2
J gene: TRBJ1-1
clone size: few
CDR3 protein: CASSRSAAEAFF
CDR3 DNA: TGTGCCAGCAGCCGTTCGGCGGCTGAAGCTTTCTTT

D gene: TRBD1
V gene: TRBV5-8
J gene: TRBJ1-5
clone size: .
CDR3 protein: CASSSLGQEVSNQPQHF
CDR3 DNA: TGTGCCAGCAGCTCGCTGGGACAGGAGGTGAGCAATCAGCCCCAGCATTTT

D gene: TRBD2
V gene: TRBV27
J gene: TRBJ2-2
clone size: .
CDR3 protein: CASSPRPGLAGGVAGELFF
CDR3 DNA: TGTGCCAGCAGTCCGCGCCCGGGACTAGCGGGGGGTGTGGCCGGGGAGCTGTTTTTT

D gene: .
V gene: TRBV7-8
J gene: TRBJ1-1
clone size: .
CDR3 protein: CASSSNTGNTEAFF
CDR3 DNA: TGTGCCAGCAGCTCAAATACAGGGAACACTGAAGCTTTCTTT

D gene: TRBD1
V gene: TRBV28
J gene: TRBJ1-1
clone size: .
CDR3 protein: CASSFRGRSEAFF
CDR3 DNA: TGTGCCAGCAGTTTCAGGGGGAGGTCTGAAGCTTTCTTT

D gene: TRBD1
V gene: TRBV18
J gene: TRBJ2-7
clone size: few
CDR3 protein: CASSPRQGTYEQYF
CDR3 DNA: TGTGCCAGCTCACCGAGACAGGGAACGTACGAGCAGTACTTC

D gene: .
V gene: TRBV7-9
J gene: TRBJ2-5
clone size: .
CDR3 protein: CASSLGTGNQETQYF
CDR3 DNA: TGTGCCAGCAGCCTAGGTACAGGGAACCAAGAGACCCAGTACTTC

D gene: TRBD1
V gene: TRBV10-2
J gene: TRBJ1-4
clone size: .
CDR3 protein: CASTQTGLNEKLFF
CDR3 DNA: TGCGCCAGCACCCAGACAGGGCTTAATGAAAAACTGTTTTTT

D gene: TRBD1
V gene: TRBV6-5
J gene: TRBJ1-2
clone size: .
CDR3 protein: CASSTGGGNYGYTF
CDR3 DNA: TGTGCCAGCAGTACAGGGGGAGGCAACTATGGCTACACCTTC

D gene: .
V gene: TRBV10-3
J gene: TRBJ2-7
clone size: .
CDR3 protein: CAIRSGYEQYF
CDR3 DNA: TGTGCCATCAGGTCGGGCTACGAGCAGTACTTC

D gene: .
V gene: TRBV19
J gene: TRBJ1-5
clone size: .
CDR3 protein: CASSIAGQPQHF
CDR3 DNA: TGTGCCAGTAGTATCGCCGGGCAGCCCCAGCATTTT

D gene: TRBD2
V gene: TRBV24-1
J gene: TRBJ2-1
clone size: .
CDR3 protein: CATSDPGLAGIYEQFF
CDR3 DNA: TGTGCCACCAGTGATCCGGGACTAGCGGGGATCTATGAGCAGTTCTTC

D gene: TRBD2
V gene: TRBV6-5
J gene: TRBJ2-2
clone size: .
CDR3 protein: CASSYAGVSTGELFF
CDR3 DNA: TGTGCCAGCAGTTACGCGGGGGTGAGCACCGGGGAGCTGTTTTTT

D gene: TRBD2
V gene: TRBV3-1/TRBV3-2
J gene: TRBJ2-5
clone size: .
CDR3 protein: CASSHEGLAGDETQYF
CDR3 DNA: TGTGCCAGCAGTCATGAGGGGCTAGCGGGGGATGAGACCCAGTACTTC

D gene: TRBD1
V gene: TRBV5-5
J gene: TRBJ1-4
clone size: .
CDR3 protein: CASSGHRGPDEKLFF
CDR3 DNA: TGTGCCAGCAGCGGACACAGGGGTCCCGATGAAAAACTGTTTTTT

D gene: TRBD1
V gene: TRBV2
J gene: TRBJ1-5
clone size: .
CDR3 protein: CASSDRDRALSNQPQHF
CDR3 DNA: TGTGCCAGCAGCGACCGGGACAGGGCCCTTAGCAATCAGCCCCAGCATTTT

D gene: .
V gene: TRBV11-3
J gene: TRBJ2-1
clone size: .
CDR3 protein: CASSLSGQSSYNEQFF
CDR3 DNA: TGTGCCAGCAGCTTAAGCGGACAGTCCTCCTACAATGAGCAGTTCTTC

D gene: .
V gene: TRBV28
J gene: TRBJ1-1
clone size: .
CDR3 protein: CASSLTENTEAFF
CDR3 DNA: TGTGCCAGCAGTCTAACAGAGAACACTGAAGCTTTCTTT

D gene: .
V gene: TRBV27
J gene: TRBJ2-5
clone size: .
CDR3 protein: CASSSGRTQYF
CDR3 DNA: TGTGCCAGCAGTTCAGGGCGGACCCAGTACTTC

D gene: .
V gene: TRBV7-9
J gene: TRBJ1-2
clone size: .
CDR3 protein: CASSSRGAYGYTF
CDR3 DNA: TGTGCCAGCAGCTCCCGGGGGGCCTATGGCTACACCTTC

D gene: TRBD1
V gene: TRBV29-1
J gene: TRBJ1-1
clone size: .
CDR3 protein: CSVGHRGAAFF
CDR3 DNA: TGCAGCGTTGGCCACAGGGGGGCGGCTTTCTTT

D gene: .
V gene: TRBV3-1/TRBV3-2
J gene: TRBJ1-3
clone size: once
CDR3 protein: CASSQVSVGSGNTIYF
CDR3 DNA: TGTGCCAGCAGCCAAGTGAGCGTCGGGTCTGGAAACACCATATATTTT

D gene: TRBD1
V gene: TRBV5-6
J gene: TRBJ1-1
clone size: once
CDR3 protein: CASSLAGHSNRGTEAFF
CDR3 DNA: TGTGCCAGCAGCTTGGCGGGGCACTCAAACAGGGGCACTGAAGCTTTCTTT